This T cell receptor beta chain was captured in a study of shared clonotypes between healthy human individuals. Whole-study context: The people who gave samples were two women and three men aged 18 to 49.

Generated by immunoSEQ multiplex PCR, the TCRdb table keeps only in-frame clones and is missing some. The sample carries roughly 2 million clones, approximately 94% recorded once. The naive CD8 fraction comprised CD45RO-negative cells positively selected for CCR7 and excluded terminally differentiated effector memory CD45RA+ cells. Within Nashville, Tennessee resided all donors, each a Caucasian adult. A word on this clone: Other DNA sequences in the sample encode the same CDR3.

The CDR3 has 13 residues. The germline V and J ends were trimmed by 0 bases and 7 bases, with 8 bases remaining between them. Germline CDR1 reads SGDLS; CDR2 reads YYNGEE. The chain employs TRBV9 and TRBJ1-3; no clear D. The receptor's source is a man younger than 35 in good health. The sequencing sample was made of naive CD8+ T cells sorted from blood. CDR3 coding DNA: TGTGCCAGCAGCGTAGAGAATGGGAACACCATATATTTT. Its translation is CASSVENGNTIYF.